A selection of T cell receptor beta chains follows, all from one sample in a study of blood T cell repertoires in COVID-19. Profiling relied on immunoSEQ multiplex PCR, and the TCRdb table lists in-frame clones only, not all of them. The sample records approximately 300,000 clones, more than 75% being singletons. Sample: peripheral blood. Receptor source: a woman aged 50 to 60 with acute or convalescent COVID-19. Each CDR3 is given with its conserved first and last residue. A D gene is named only where the DNA matches it firmly. Only part of the rows carry a size: once, few, many, or a class if the clone is expanded.

clone_size: NA; j_call: TRBJ2-3; v_call: TRBV28; d_call: TRBD1; cdr3_length: 15; cdr3_aa: CASGRGDRGTDTQYF; cdr3_nt: TGTGCCAGCGGACGGGGGGACAGGGGTACAGATACGCAGTATTTT
clone_size: NA; j_call: TRBJ2-5; v_call: TRBV19; d_call: NA; cdr3_length: 15; cdr3_aa: CASSKPQGLTETQYF; cdr3_nt: TGTGCCAGTAGTAAGCCCCAGGGGTTAACGGAGACCCAGTACTTC
clone_size: NA; j_call: TRBJ2-5; v_call: TRBV7-3; d_call: TRBD1; cdr3_length: 14; cdr3_aa: CASSPDRGAETQYF; cdr3_nt: TGTGCCAGCAGCCCGGACAGGGGGGCGGAGACCCAGTACTTC
clone_size: NA; j_call: TRBJ2-1; v_call: TRBV7-8; d_call: TRBD1; cdr3_length: 15; cdr3_aa: CASSSGTGLYNEQFF; cdr3_nt: TGTGCCAGCAGCTCCGGGACAGGGCTATACAATGAGCAGTTCTTC
clone_size: NA; j_call: TRBJ2-5; v_call: TRBV4-3; d_call: NA; cdr3_length: 15; cdr3_aa: CASSQETGIQETQYF; cdr3_nt: TGCGCCAGCAGCCAAGAGACGGGTATCCAAGAGACCCAGTACTTC
clone_size: NA; j_call: TRBJ1-2; v_call: TRBV18; d_call: NA; cdr3_length: 16; cdr3_aa: CASSPQFSRGENGYTF; cdr3_nt: TGTGCCAGCTCACCCCAATTTTCTCGGGGGGAAAATGGCTACACCTTC
clone_size: NA; j_call: TRBJ1-3; v_call: TRBV2; d_call: TRBD1; cdr3_length: 13; cdr3_aa: CASGQGAGNTIYF; cdr3_nt: TGTGCCAGCGGACAGGGAGCTGGAAACACCATATATTTT
clone_size: NA; j_call: TRBJ2-5; v_call: TRBV24-1; d_call: TRBD2; cdr3_length: 16; cdr3_aa: CATSDKVAGEKETQYF; cdr3_nt: TGTGCCACCAGTGATAAGGTAGCGGGGGAGAAGGAGACCCAGTACTTC
clone_size: NA; j_call: TRBJ2-1; v_call: TRBV5-1; d_call: NA; cdr3_length: 15; cdr3_aa: CASSSTESSYNEQFF; cdr3_nt: TGCGCCAGCAGCTCGACAGAGAGCTCCTACAATGAGCAGTTCTTC
clone_size: once; j_call: TRBJ2-2; v_call: TRBV5-6; d_call: NA; cdr3_length: 15; cdr3_aa: CASSFRSRRTGELFF; cdr3_nt: TGTGCCAGCAGCTTCAGGTCTAGGAGGACCGGGGAGCTGTTTTTT
clone_size: NA; j_call: TRBJ2-1; v_call: TRBV30; d_call: NA; cdr3_length: 11; cdr3_aa: CAWRVGGEQFF; cdr3_nt: TGTGCCTGGAGAGTCGGCGGTGAGCAGTTCTTC
clone_size: NA; j_call: TRBJ2-1; v_call: TRBV20-1; d_call: TRBD2; cdr3_length: 18; cdr3_aa: CSASLTSGRGALSNEQFF; cdr3_nt: TGCAGTGCTAGTTTGACTAGCGGGAGGGGCGCATTATCCAATGAGCAGTTCTTC
clone_size: NA; j_call: TRBJ2-5; v_call: TRBV30; d_call: NA; cdr3_length: 17; cdr3_aa: CAWSVLRAIGNPETQYF; cdr3_nt: TGTGCCTGGAGTGTACTCCGGGCGATCGGGAATCCTGAGACCCAGTACTTC
clone_size: NA; j_call: TRBJ1-5; v_call: TRBV2; d_call: NA; cdr3_length: 14; cdr3_aa: CASSEWREGQPQHF; cdr3_nt: TGTGCCAGCAGTGAGTGGAGGGAGGGTCAGCCCCAGCATTTT
clone_size: once; j_call: TRBJ2-3; v_call: TRBV4-2; d_call: TRBD2; cdr3_length: 16; cdr3_aa: CASSQEASGNTDTQYF; cdr3_nt: TGTGCCAGCAGCCAAGAAGCCAGCGGGAACACAGATACGCAGTATTTT
clone_size: NA; j_call: TRBJ1-6; v_call: TRBV27; d_call: TRBD1; cdr3_length: 17; cdr3_aa: CASSYSGTGINNSPLHF; cdr3_nt: TGTGCCAGCAGTTATTCAGGGACAGGGATAAATAATTCACCCCTCCACTTT
clone_size: NA; j_call: TRBJ2-1; v_call: TRBV28; d_call: TRBD1; cdr3_length: 18; cdr3_aa: CASSFPHGQGLTYNEQFF; cdr3_nt: TGTGCCAGCAGTTTTCCCCACGGACAGGGGCTTACCTACAATGAGCAGTTCTTC
clone_size: NA; j_call: TRBJ1-3; v_call: TRBV4-1; d_call: NA; cdr3_length: 15; cdr3_aa: CASSQDSEAGNTIYF; cdr3_nt: TGCGCCAGCAGCCAAGATTCAGAGGCTGGAAACACCATATATTTT
clone_size: NA; j_call: TRBJ2-1; v_call: TRBV15; d_call: NA; cdr3_length: 15; cdr3_aa: CATSRDSSGRFVQFF; cdr3_nt: TGTGCCACCAGCAGAGATTCCAGCGGTCGTTTCGTGCAGTTCTTC
clone_size: NA; j_call: TRBJ1-2; v_call: TRBV27; d_call: NA; cdr3_length: 12; cdr3_aa: CASSSRVHGYTF; cdr3_nt: TGTGCCAGCAGTTCCAGGGTCCACGGCTACACCTTC
clone_size: few; j_call: TRBJ1-1; v_call: TRBV2; d_call: NA; cdr3_length: 13; cdr3_aa: CASKTQANTEAFF; cdr3_nt: TGTGCCAGCAAGACCCAGGCGAACACTGAAGCTTTCTTT
clone_size: NA; j_call: TRBJ2-1; v_call: TRBV28; d_call: NA; cdr3_length: 13; cdr3_aa: CASSPAGYNEQFF; cdr3_nt: TGTGCCAGCAGTCCCGCGGGTTACAATGAGCAGTTCTTC